The next 15 T cell receptor beta chains were all read from a single sample in a study of identical twins. In TCRdb, the 5' RACE reads were re-called with MiXCR into one record per CDR3 protein. The sample has about 340,000 distinct CDR3 sequences; roughly 12% are singletons. This same sample was also taken into another study, of yellow fever vaccine responses in identical twins.

The sequenced sample was CD8+ T cells sorted from blood. All receptors come from a woman between 18 and 30 years old in good health.

This sequence joins TRBV12-3 or TRBV12-4 and TRBJ2-7; D is unclear. The CDR3 contains 13 residues. V shed 5 bases and J shed 2 bases, with 10 bases lying between them. The CDR3 loop is CASSPQVTYEQYV. The CDR3 bases are TGTGCCAGCAGTCCCCAGGTAACCTACGAGCAGTACGTC.

This clonotype showed up just a few times. V usage is TRBV27 and J usage is TRBJ1-4; 7 bases agree with TRBD1. With V trimmed by 5 bases and J by 6 bases, 6 bases remained unmatched. In germline, CDR1 is MNHEY, CDR2 SMNVEV (reference sequence). The length of the CDR3 is 14 residues. The CDR3 spells CASSTQGGDEKLFF. CDR3 nucleotides: TGTGCCAGCAGTACCCAGGGGGGGGATGAAAAACTGTTTTTT.

The chain employs TRBV5-1 and TRBJ2-7; the D is unclear. Trimming left V 3 bases short and J 6 bases short, with 10 bases between. The CDR3 covers 12 residues. Germline V gives CDR1 SGHRS, CDR2 YFSETQ. As DNA, the CDR3 is TGCGCCAGCAGCTCCGAAACTTCCGAGCAGTACTTC. This codes for CASSSETSEQYF.

This clonotype was seen repeatedly, ten times or more. The chain recombines TRBV29-1 with TRBJ2-5; 9 positions agree with TRBD2. CDR1 is SQVTM and CDR2 is ANQGSEA in the germline V gene. J gave up 5 bases and V 0 bases, and 10 bases lay outside the gene matches. The CDR3 has 16 amino acids. CDR3 in amino acids: CSVEDQDSGSPETQYF. Here the CDR3 DNA reads TGCAGCGTTGAAGATCAGGATAGCGGGAGTCCGGAGACCCAGTACTTC.

There are a few counts of this clonotype. J is TRBJ2-5 and V is TRBV12-3 or TRBV12-4; TRBD2 is a possible D gene (7 bases). Trimming cost V 2 bases and J 4 bases, with 20 bases left between them. The CDR3 runs to 17 residues. The CDR3 here is CASSLRGSGEGRETQYF. For the CDR3, the DNA is TGTGCCAGCAGTTTAAGGGGGAGCGGGGAGGGTAGAGAGACCCAGTACTTC.

The chain couples TRBV4-1 to TRBJ1-3, with D hard to call. V was shortened by 1 base and J by 0 bases, with 13 bases between the two germline ends. This CDR3 is 17 amino acids long. The germline gives CDR1 MGHRA, CDR2 YSYEKL. The CDR3 loop reads CASSQVVSYLSGNTIYF. CDR3 nucleotides: TGCGCCAGCAGCCAAGTTGTCAGCTACCTCTCTGGAAACACCATATATTTT.

This clonotype was observed a few times. CDR3 protein: CASSVRSGSTGELFF. The CDR3 region has the DNA TGTGCCAGCAGCGTACGGAGCGGGAGCACCGGGGAGCTGTTTTTT. The rearrangement uses TRBV9 and TRBJ2-2; 8 bases are a match to TRBD2. Germline V gives CDR1 SGDLS, CDR2 YYNGEE. V dropped 1 base and J dropped 4; count of bases not matched to a gene: 3. The CDR3 runs 15 residues.

The chain carries TRBV20-1 and TRBJ1-2, with D unclear. Trimming shortened V by 0 bases and J by 8 bases, and 13 bases separated the two germline ends. The CDR3 is made up of 13 amino acids. CDR1 DFQATT and CDR2 SNEGSKA come from the germline V gene (reference sequence). The chain's CDR3 is CSARDFGPAGYTF. CDR3 DNA sequence: TGCAGTGCTAGAGATTTTGGGCCGGCGGGCTACACCTTC.

This clonotype was detected many times. The rearrangement joins TRBV24-1 to TRBJ2-2; the D gene is possibly TRBD1 (6 bases). Germline CDR1 is KGHDR and CDR2 is SFDVKD. The CDR3 consists of 16 residues. The V end was cut by 3 bases, the J end by 6 bases, with 16 bases between. The CDR3 region has the DNA TGTGCCACCAGTGATCAGCAGGGGAAAGGGGCCGGGGAGCTGTTTTTT. Residues: CATSDQQGKGAGELFF.

The CDR3 region is CASSVPAETQYF. DNA for the CDR3: TGTGCCAGCAGCGTCCCCGCGGAGACCCAGTACTTC. This sequence joins TRBV3-1 and TRBJ2-5, with D unresolved. The CDR3 totals 12 residues. Trimming removed 5 bases from V and 5 bases from J, with 9 bases in between. Germline-derived CDR1 and CDR2 are LGHDT and YNNKEL (reference sequence).

This clonotype came up many times. The chain recombines TRBV10-3 with TRBJ2-3; 7 bases map to TRBD1. There are 16 residues in the CDR3. V lost 5 bases, J lost 1 base, and 9 bases stayed unmatched. CDR1 is ENHRY and CDR2 is SYGVKD in the germline V gene. The CDR3 sequence: CAISLNPGQGTDTQYF. The CDR3 nucleotides read TGTGCCATCAGTCTTAACCCCGGACAGGGCACAGATACGCAGTATTTT.

The chain carries TRBV24-1 and TRBJ2-1, with 7 bases lining up with TRBD1. V dropped 1 base and J dropped 0; count of bases not matched to a gene: 5. Germline values: CDR1 KGHDR, CDR2 SFDVKD. The CDR3 contains 17 residues. CDR3 amino acids: CATSDFSGGSSYNEQFF. Written as DNA, the CDR3 is TGTGCCACCAGTGATTTTTCAGGGGGAAGCTCCTACAATGAGCAGTTCTTC.

This clonotype was picked up many times. The chain has TRBV12-3 or TRBV12-4 and TRBJ1-1; D is unresolved. V was cut by 6 bases and J by 5 bases, with 10 bases left in between. This CDR3 is 12 amino acids long. CDR3 amino acids: CASSRGGTEAFF. Here the CDR3 DNA reads TGTGCCAGCAGCCGGGGAGGAACTGAAGCTTTCTTT.

This clonotype has a handful of counts. This chain connects TRBV27 to TRBJ2-1, with D uncertain. CDR3 length equals 14 residues. The germline V gene has CDR1 MNHEY and CDR2 SMNVEV (reference sequence). V was clipped by 6 bases and J by 0 bases, with 9 bases between them. CDR3 in DNA: TGTGCCAGCAGATCTTTGAGCTCCTACAATGAGCAGTTCTTC. Residues: CASRSLSSYNEQFF.

V gene TRBV29-1 combines with J gene TRBJ1-5; TRBD1 might be the D (5 bases). The germline gives CDR1 SQVTM, CDR2 ANQGSEA. Trimming cost V 7 bases and J 5 bases, with 12 bases left between them. The CDR3 covers 12 residues. The CDR3 is CSAGDVDQPQHF. In DNA, the CDR3 is TGCAGCGCCGGGGACGTTGATCAGCCCCAGCATTTT.